The 10 T cell receptor beta chains in this list originate from one sample, sequenced in a study of shared clonotypes between healthy human individuals. Here immunoSEQ multiplex PCR was the method, and the copy in TCRdb shows in-frame clones only, minus some. The data hold millions of clones, with around 90% observed a single time. Specimen: naive CD4+ T cells sorted from blood. Subset indicated: CD45RA+ positively selected. The source of these receptors is a man aged 18-30 years in good health.

This chain uses TRBV28 with TRBJ2-1; 11 nucleotides match TRBD2. The germline CDR1 and CDR2 sequences are MDHEN and SYDVKM. The CDR3 is 16 amino acids. The V segment lost 4 bases and the J segment 2 bases; nucleotides outside the gene matches: 4. In DNA form, the CDR3 reads TGTGCCAGCAGTTCTCAACTAGCGGGAGCCTACAATGAGCAGTTCTTC. Its protein product is CASSSQLAGAYNEQFF.

This chain connects TRBV25-1 to TRBJ1-5; D gene uncertain. Germline loops: CDR1 MGHDK, CDR2 SYGVNS. V dropped 3 bases and J dropped 9 bases, with 12 bases sitting between them. The CDR3 loop spans 13 amino acids. This CDR3 is CASSDLATGPQHF. CDR3 bases: TGTGCCAGCAGTGATCTCGCGACGGGGCCCCAGCATTTT.

The rearrangement uses TRBV5-6 and TRBJ1-3, with 10 bases identical to TRBD1. Germline CDR1 reads SGHDT; CDR2 reads YYEEEE. The CDR3 sequence is 16 residues long. V lost 4 bases to trimming and J lost 0 bases; unmatched junction nucleotides: 4. CDR3 DNA: TGTGCCAGCAGCACGGGACAGGGGAGCTCTGGAAACACCATATATTTT. Its protein is CASSTGQGSSGNTIYF.

The chain couples TRBV4-1 to TRBJ1-6; D uncertain. Germline V lookup: CDR1 MGHRA, CDR2 YSYEKL. Between the trimmed V and J ends, which lost 4 bases and 12 bases, there was a span of 22 bases. This CDR3 has 16 amino acids. The DNA of the CDR3 is TGCGCCAGCAGCCTCTTCAAACTCGGAGAAGTAGGACCCCTCCACTTT. Residues: CASSLFKLGEVGPLHF.

The rearrangement links TRBV7-9 to TRBJ2-5; 11 positions agree with TRBD1. Germline V CDR1 and CDR2: SEHNR, FQNEAQ (reference sequence). There are 14 residues in the CDR3. V lost 4 bases and J lost 4; bases outside the gene matches: 2. CDR3: CASSWGTGGETQYF. CDR3 nucleotide sequence: TGTGCCAGCAGCTGGGGGACAGGGGGAGAGACCCAGTACTTC.

The CDR3 bases are TGTGCCAGCAGCTTTCTTAGCGGGGGGCAAACCACAGATACGCAGTATTTT. Translated: CASSFLSGGQTTDTQYF. The chain couples TRBV9 to TRBJ2-3, with TRBD2 identical over 10 bases. Germline trimming cut 4 bases from V and 2 bases from J; bases unmatched to any gene: 10. This CDR3 spans 17 amino acids. The germline gives CDR1 SGDLS, CDR2 YYNGEE.

The V and J genes are TRBV18 and TRBJ1-6, with a weak D call TRBD1 (5 bases). The CDR3 loop spans 15 amino acids. Between the trimmed V and J ends, which lost 0 bases and 7 bases, there was a span of 10 bases. Looked up from germline, CDR1 is KGHSH and CDR2 is LQKENI. This CDR3 is CASSPPGEVNSPLHF. DNA for the CDR3: TGTGCCAGCTCACCACCGGGGGAGGTGAATTCACCCCTCCACTTT.

The gene calls are TRBV5-4 and TRBJ2-2; no clear D gene. This CDR3 spans 14 amino acids. Germline CDR1 reads SGHNT; CDR2 reads YYREEE (reference sequence). V lost 4 bases to trimming and J lost 0 bases, with 7 bases between them. The CDR3 spells CASSPKANTGELFF. CDR3 nucleotide sequence: TGTGCCAGCAGCCCCAAAGCGAACACCGGGGAGCTGTTTTTT.

V and J are TRBV5-4 and TRBJ1-1; 8 bases align to TRBD1. Trimming at V came to 3 bases and at J to 3 bases, leaving 4 bases not matched to a gene. CDR3 length: 14 amino acids. CDR1 SGHNT and CDR2 YYREEE come from the germline V gene (reference sequence). CDR3 loop: CASSSRGPDTEAFF. In DNA form, the CDR3 reads TGTGCCAGCAGCTCCAGGGGGCCCGACACTGAAGCTTTCTTT.

Concerning this clone itself: The same CDR3 also results from other DNA sequences found in this sample. The chain has TRBV5-1 and TRBJ2-5; D is perhaps TRBD2 (7 bases). Between the trimmed V and J ends, which lost 3 bases and 5 bases, there was a span of 11 bases. CDR3 length equals 13 residues. Germline V gene data show CDR1 as SGHRS and CDR2 as YFSETQ. The CDR3 nucleotides are TGCGCCAGCAGCTGGAGGGGGGGTGAGACCCAGTACTTC. Its protein is CASSWRGGETQYF.